This section outlines one T cell receptor beta chain sequence together with its context. Antigen: not known. This record comes from a study of T-cell reconstitution after alpha-beta-depleted transplantation in children. Findings and caveats of the study: After transplant, high TCRbeta diversity at day 60 in some patients arose from surviving recipient T cells and thymic progenitors. When one year had passed after transplant, most T-cell counts and diversity came from newly produced T cells. Approximately two months post-transplant, alpha-beta T cells reportedly originated from several hundred expanded graft clones.

The authors prepared the TCRbeta library with unique molecular identifiers. TCRdb re-analysed the PCR reads in MiXCR, keeping a single row per CDR3 protein. The table has fewer than 750,000 distinct CDR3 sequences, 25% to 30% seen once. J lost 1 base, V lost 9 bases, and 2 bases had no gene match. Germline CDR1 SGHRS, CDR2 YFSETQ. The CDR3 spans 14 residues. This sequence was found in a boy in the first two years of life with Wiskott-Aldrich syndrome, due to receive a stem cell transplant. This material consisted of PBMCs, taken before TCRalphabeta/CD19-depleted stem cell transplant. The chain combines TRBV5-1 with TRBJ2-2, with 11 positions matching TRBD2. The CDR3 sequence: CATGTSGNTGELFF. As DNA, the CDR3 is TGCGCCACCGGGACTAGCGGGAACACCGGGGAGCTGTTTTTT.